This is a list of T cell receptor beta chains from one sample in a study of metastatic and nonmetastatic thyroid tumors. TCRdb re-called clones via MiXCR from the PCR reads. The sample lists about 18,000 clones, about a third occurring once. The sequenced sample was tumor tissue. All receptors derive from a male donor with papillary thyroid cancer or a benign thyroid nodule (not recorded which). Some clones in this sample may be carry-over from other donors' samples. The CDR3 runs from the conserved cysteine through the conserved F or W. The D gene is left open where the match is weak. Expanded clones are given a class, and other clones once, few, many or no size at all.

size | J | D | V | CDR3 | DNA
many | TRBJ1-1 | NA | TRBV7-3 | CASSLTGRSRGGVAFF | TGTGCCAGCAGCTTAACGGGGAGGTCCAGGGGAGGCGTAGCTTTCTTT
NA | TRBJ2-3 | NA | TRBV7-9 | CASSAKQSPDTQYF | TGTGCCAGCAGCGCAAAACAGAGCCCAGATACGCAGTATTTT
few | TRBJ2-7 | TRBD2 | TRBV12-3/TRBV12-4 | CASSHPHGGVHEQYF | TGTGCCAGCAGCCACCCTCATGGGGGGGTCCACGAGCAGTACTTC
medium-sized | TRBJ1-1 | TRBD1 | TRBV5-1 | CASRLAGQGTEAFF | TGCGCCAGCAGGCTTGCAGGACAGGGAACTGAAGCTTTCTTT
NA | TRBJ2-1 | TRBD2 | TRBV10-3 | CAICESLGTSGKVNEQFF | TGTGCCATCTGTGAGTCTCTCGGGACTAGCGGGAAAGTCAATGAGCAGTTCTTC
NA | TRBJ2-1 | TRBD2 | TRBV6-2/TRBV6-3 | CASSPMYRLAITDEQFF | TGTGCCAGCAGCCCCATGTATCGACTAGCGATAACAGATGAGCAGTTCTTC
many | TRBJ2-1 | TRBD2 | TRBV20-1 | CSATSNLPGLAGFRSYNEQFF | TGCAGTGCTACATCAAACCTCCCGGGACTAGCGGGTTTCCGTTCCTACAATGAGCAGTTCTTC
NA | TRBJ2-1 | NA | TRBV11-2 | CASSLGGLGSGEQFF | TGTGCCAGCAGCTTAGGGGGTCTAGGGTCGGGTGAGCAGTTCTTC
NA | TRBJ2-5 | TRBD2 | TRBV11-3 | CASSSQGGGLGGTSTGETQYF | TGTGCCAGCAGCTCCCAAGGCGGGGGGTTGGGCGGAACCTCAACCGGGGAGACCCAGTACTTC
many | TRBJ2-1 | NA | TRBV20-1 | CSARHNIDEQFF | TGCAGTGCTAGACATAATATAGATGAGCAGTTCTTC
few | TRBJ1-6 | TRBD1 | TRBV6-1 | CASRSQQGFNSPLHF | TGTGCCAGCAGATCTCAACAGGGGTTTAATTCACCCCTCCACTTT
medium-sized | TRBJ2-1 | NA | TRBV28 | CASSQRDRARRDYEQFF | TGTGCCAGCAGTCAGCGCGACAGGGCAAGACGGGACTATGAGCAGTTCTTC
few | TRBJ2-1 | TRBD2 | TRBV3-1 | CASSQEGIGLAGGIANEQFF | TGTGCCAGCAGCCAAGAGGGCATAGGACTGGCGGGAGGGATCGCCAATGAGCAGTTCTTC
few | TRBJ1-1 | NA | TRBV27 | CASSLRPNTEAFF | TGTGCCAGCAGTTTACGTCCGAACACTGAAGCTTTCTTT
many | TRBJ2-5 | NA | TRBV5-1 | CASSFNYLPETQYF | TGCGCCAGCAGCTTTAACTATCTCCCAGAGACCCAGTACTTC
NA | TRBJ1-2 | NA | TRBV5-5 | CASSLESVGLVGYTF | TGTGCCAGCAGCCTCGAGTCAGTTGGATTGGTTGGCTACACCTTC
few | TRBJ2-3 | NA | TRBV20-1 | CSARRARGAWEDTQYF | TGCAGTGCTAGAAGAGCTAGGGGCGCTTGGGAAGATACGCAGTATTTT
medium-sized | TRBJ2-5 | NA | TRBV7-6 | CASSLVIRGAAQETQYF | TGTGCCAGCAGCTTAGTTATTCGGGGGGCGGCCCAAGAGACCCAGTACTTC
medium-sized | TRBJ2-7 | NA | TRBV30 | CAWSSGGPHEQYF | TGTGCCTGGAGCTCCGGGGGTCCCCACGAGCAGTACTTC
NA | TRBJ1-1 | NA | TRBV11-2 | CARPWRRGTDDFF | TGTGCCCGGCCTTGGCGCCGGGGCACTGATGATTTCTTT
few | TRBJ1-2 | NA | TRBV27 | CASSLSASYGYTF | TGTGCCAGCAGTTTATCAGCCAGCTATGGCTACACCTTC
NA | TRBJ1-3 | NA | TRBV7-8 | CAISLQGVGGNTIYF | TGTGCCATCAGCTTACAGGGAGTGGGTGGTAACACCATATATTTT
many | TRBJ1-4 | TRBD1 | TRBV4-1 | CASSQGTGITNEKLFF | TGCGCCAGCAGCCAGGGGACAGGGATAACTAATGAAAAACTGTTTTTT
many | TRBJ2-5 | NA | TRBV4-1 | CASSQDVGGGAAETQYF | TGCGCCAGCAGCCAAGATGTGGGAGGGGGCGCGGCAGAGACCCAGTACTTC
many | TRBJ2-7 | NA | TRBV5-5 | CASSTGPRYEQYF | TGTGCCAGCAGCACCGGGCCCCGCTACGAGCAGTACTTC
medium-sized | TRBJ2-7 | NA | TRBV6-1 | CASGRPGTSSYEQYF | TGTGCCAGCGGGCGACCGGGGACAAGCTCCTACGAGCAGTACTTC
few | TRBJ2-7 | TRBD1 | TRBV19 | CASSNWDRNYEQYF | TGTGCCAGTAGTAACTGGGACAGAAACTACGAGCAGTACTTC
NA | TRBJ2-1 | NA | TRBV28 | CASSFPSSYNEQFF | TGTGCCAGCAGTTTTCCCAGCTCCTACAATGAGCAGTTCTTC
NA | TRBJ1-5 | NA | TRBV10-3 | CAISYPPNQPQHF | TGTGCCATCAGTTATCCCCCTAATCAGCCCCAGCATTTT
many | TRBJ2-5 | TRBD2 | TRBV5-1 | CASSAGVSSGQETQYF | TGCGCCAGCAGCGCGGGGGTGTCTAGCGGCCAAGAGACCCAGTACTTC
few | TRBJ2-3 | TRBD1 | TRBV2 | CASRDGQGVDTQYF | TGTGCCAGCAGGGACGGACAGGGGGTAGATACGCAGTATTTT
once | TRBJ2-7 | NA | TRBV18 | CASSLEQLSAYEQYF | TGTGCCAGCTCACTCGAGCAACTGTCTGCGTACGAGCAGTACTTC
few | TRBJ2-1 | NA | TRBV12-3/TRBV12-4 | CASSSHTEALQNEQFF | TGTGCCAGCAGTTCCCACACGGAAGCGCTCCAGAATGAGCAGTTCTTC
NA | TRBJ2-7 | NA | TRBV5-1 | CASSFGRLPRSSYEQYF | TGCGCCAGCAGCTTTGGTAGACTCCCGAGGAGCTCCTACGAGCAGTACTTC
many | TRBJ2-3 | NA | TRBV14 | CASSQAYRVVDTQYF | TGTGCCAGCAGCCAAGCGTACAGGGTAGTGGATACGCAGTATTTT
medium-sized | TRBJ2-6 | TRBD1 | TRBV6-2/TRBV6-3 | CASSWDSSGANVLTF | TGTGCCAGCAGTTGGGACAGCTCTGGGGCCAACGTCCTGACTTTC
NA | TRBJ2-3 | NA | TRBV7-9 | CASSETVMTQYF | TGTGCCAGCAGCGAAACAGTGATGACGCAGTATTTT
few | TRBJ2-7 | NA | TRBV10-2 | CASGHKAYEQYF | TGCGCCAGCGGGCATAAAGCCTACGAGCAGTACTTC
NA | TRBJ2-1 | TRBD1 | TRBV9 | CASSVGGQGRYNEQFF | TGTGCCAGCAGCGTAGGCGGACAGGGTCGATACAATGAGCAGTTCTTC
NA | TRBJ2-3 | NA | TRBV11-2 | CASSLYRPGPDTHYF | TGTGCCAGCAGCTTATATCGTCCGGGCCCAGATACGCATTATTTT
few | TRBJ2-6 | NA | TRBV6-1 | CASEQVSASGANVLTF | TGTGCCAGCGAGCAGGTGTCTGCCTCTGGGGCCAACGTCCTGACTTTC
NA | TRBJ2-1 | TRBD2 | TRBV20-1 | CSARTSGDYNEQFF | TGCAGTGCACGGACTAGCGGGGACTACAATGAGCAGTTCTTC
once | TRBJ1-2 | NA | TRBV7-2 | CASSRIDSLGGYTF | TGTGCCAGCAGCCGGATCGACAGTCTGGGCGGCTACACCTTC
many | TRBJ1-5 | NA | TRBV7-2 | CASSLDASGNQPQHF | TGTGCCAGCAGCTTAGACGCCAGTGGCAATCAGCCCCAGCATTTT
few | TRBJ2-7 | NA | TRBV27 | CASSSSLDSYWQYF | TGTGCCAGCAGTTCGAGTTTGGATTCCTACTGGCAGTACTTC
many | TRBJ1-2 | NA | TRBV2 | CASKETNYGYTF | TGTGCCAGCAAGGAGACTAACTATGGCTACACCTTC
NA | TRBJ2-7 | NA | TRBV7-3 | CASSHYGDPGSYEQYF | TGTGCCAGCAGCCACTACGGTGATCCCGGCTCCTACGAGCAGTACTTC